This T cell receptor (beta chain) comes out of a study of T cells in Graves' hyperthyroidism and ophthalmopathy. RNA transcripts were the template for amplifying TCR beta CDR3 regions. An initial round of RT-PCR targeting the TCR CDR3 relied on the HTBI primer set. TCRdb ran MiXCR on the multiplex PCR reads and lists one entry per CDR3 protein. The data contain 700,000 to 850,000 distinct CDR3 sequences, 30% to 40% of them singletons. This clonotype was picked up many times. This CDR3 is 17 amino acids long. V was clipped by 4 bases and J by 1 base; unmatched bases: 13. Germline CDR1 is SGHRS and CDR2 is YFSETQ.

The sequenced sample consisted of blood. The clonotype comes from a middle-aged woman with Graves' hyperthyroidism. The chain joins TRBV5-1 to TRBJ1-1; 7 bases line up with TRBD1. The CDR3 here is CASSHYPPGQQNTEAFF. CDR3 nucleotides: TGCGCCAGCAGCCACTACCCGCCGGGACAGCAGAACACTGAAGCTTTCTTT.